This T cell receptor (beta chain) was obtained from a study of blood T cell repertoires in COVID-19. Study as a whole: Sites across the United States, Italy and Spain contributed samples from acute and convalescent COVID-19. T cells, B-cell-depleted T cells, or PBMCs provided the cDNA or gDNA that served as material.

Patients of the Seattle cohort, enrolled during active infection, were followed longitudinally. V lost 0 bases and J 9 bases, leaving 12 bases between the germline ends. The CDR3 is 13 residues long. Germline V gene sequence: CDR1 SGHRS, CDR2 YFSETQ. Methods used by the authors: For nucleated cells, counts were estimated from reference gene primer amplification. Some clones are missing from TCRdb's copy, which holds only in-frame ones; the method was immunoSEQ multiplex PCR. The V and J calls and the clone size are those of that table, but D and trimming were determined from the DNA. Here the sample spans almost 200,000 clones, 85% being singletons.

The chain joins TRBV5-1 to TRBJ1-2; D is undetermined. The sequence was obtained from a man in his fifties or sixties with COVID-19, enrolled during active disease. The source material was peripheral blood. CDR3 sequence reads: CASSLDGTDRYTF. Written as DNA, the CDR3 is TGCGCCAGCAGCTTGGATGGCACAGACCGCTACACCTTC.